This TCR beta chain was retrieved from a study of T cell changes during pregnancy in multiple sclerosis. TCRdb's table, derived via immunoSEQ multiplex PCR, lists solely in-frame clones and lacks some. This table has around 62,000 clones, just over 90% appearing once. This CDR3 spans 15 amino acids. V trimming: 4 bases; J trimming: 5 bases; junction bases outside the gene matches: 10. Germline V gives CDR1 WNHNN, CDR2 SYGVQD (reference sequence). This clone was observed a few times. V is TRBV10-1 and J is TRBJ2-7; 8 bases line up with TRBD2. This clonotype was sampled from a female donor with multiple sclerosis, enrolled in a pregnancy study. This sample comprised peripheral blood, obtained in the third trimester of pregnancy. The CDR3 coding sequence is TGCGCCAGCAGTGGTTCCCCGGGACTAGGAGACGAGCAGTACTTC. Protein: CASSGSPGLGDEQYF.